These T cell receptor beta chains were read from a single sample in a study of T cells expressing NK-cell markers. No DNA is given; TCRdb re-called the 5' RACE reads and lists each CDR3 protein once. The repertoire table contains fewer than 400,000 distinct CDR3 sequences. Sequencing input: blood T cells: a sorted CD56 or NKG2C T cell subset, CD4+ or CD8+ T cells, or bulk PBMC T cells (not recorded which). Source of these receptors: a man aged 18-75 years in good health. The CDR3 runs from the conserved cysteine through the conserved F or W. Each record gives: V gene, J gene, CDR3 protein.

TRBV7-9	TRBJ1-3	CASSMSQGDGNTIYF
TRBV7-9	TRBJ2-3	CASSLIPSGDSTDTQYF
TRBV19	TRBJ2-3	CASSKGTDGSTDTQYF
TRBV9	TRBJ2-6	CASSPTGNGANVLTF
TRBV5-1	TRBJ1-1	CASSKDRVLTEAFF
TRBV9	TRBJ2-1	CASSLRGSGEPYNEQFF
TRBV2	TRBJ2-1	CASSRLAGGLESSYNEQFF
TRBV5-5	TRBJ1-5	CASSGGGGYQPQHF
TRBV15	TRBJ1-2	CATSRDRSTSYGYTF
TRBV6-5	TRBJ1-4	CASSYGGSNEKLFF
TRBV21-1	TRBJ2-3	CASSKMTEDTQYF
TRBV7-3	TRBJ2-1	CASSYQSGGTRDEQFF
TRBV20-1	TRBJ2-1	CSANPHQWEQFF
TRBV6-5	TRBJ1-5	CASSSPYSNQPQHF
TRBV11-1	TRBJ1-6	CASSPPGAHNSPLHF
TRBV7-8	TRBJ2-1	CASSPYSGGEANEQFF
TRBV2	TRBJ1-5	CASSDNVGPQPQHF
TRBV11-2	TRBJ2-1	CASSLKLAGGSARSYNEQFF
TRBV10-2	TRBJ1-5	CASSEQRYQPQHF
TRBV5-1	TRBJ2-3	CASSLVAPRSTDTQYF
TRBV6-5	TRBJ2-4	CASSYSGSLAKNIQYF
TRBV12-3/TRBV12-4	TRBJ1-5	CASSRKTGFQPQHF
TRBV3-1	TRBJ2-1	CANKTSGGAMVSYNEQFF
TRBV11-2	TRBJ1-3	CASRPGTGGNTIYF
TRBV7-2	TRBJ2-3	CASSSRWDRLTDTQYF
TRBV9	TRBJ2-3	CASSRIAAAGTDTQYF
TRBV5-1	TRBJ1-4	CASSTGDSQDEKLFF
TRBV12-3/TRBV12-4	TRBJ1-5	CASSRLYQPQHF
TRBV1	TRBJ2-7	CTSSQVGQTETFYEQYF
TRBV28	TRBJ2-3	CASSNFGQGRDTQYF
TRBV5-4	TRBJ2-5	CASSLVSGFQETQYF
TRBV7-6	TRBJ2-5	CASSLRQGQGGETQYF
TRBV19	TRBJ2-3	CASMESPSTDTQYF
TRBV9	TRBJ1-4	CASSAPLSGNEKLFF
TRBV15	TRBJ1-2	CATSAGGTGEGYGYTF
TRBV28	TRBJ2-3	CASAGPSRTDTQYF
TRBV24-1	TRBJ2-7	CATSDNRDRGTYEQYF
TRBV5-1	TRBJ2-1	CASSGSRSSSYNEQFF
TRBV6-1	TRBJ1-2	CASSVVGPGYTF
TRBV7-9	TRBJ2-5	CASSWARVYYQETQYF
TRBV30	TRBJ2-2	CAGGRAGELFF
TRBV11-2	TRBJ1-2	CASSPQTGGGGYTF
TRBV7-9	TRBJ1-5	CASSRDTNQPQHF
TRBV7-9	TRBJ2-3	CASSLGGGDRTDTQYF
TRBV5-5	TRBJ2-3	CASSLSSSGGTDTQYF
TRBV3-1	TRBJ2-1	CASRPNSGTTQFF